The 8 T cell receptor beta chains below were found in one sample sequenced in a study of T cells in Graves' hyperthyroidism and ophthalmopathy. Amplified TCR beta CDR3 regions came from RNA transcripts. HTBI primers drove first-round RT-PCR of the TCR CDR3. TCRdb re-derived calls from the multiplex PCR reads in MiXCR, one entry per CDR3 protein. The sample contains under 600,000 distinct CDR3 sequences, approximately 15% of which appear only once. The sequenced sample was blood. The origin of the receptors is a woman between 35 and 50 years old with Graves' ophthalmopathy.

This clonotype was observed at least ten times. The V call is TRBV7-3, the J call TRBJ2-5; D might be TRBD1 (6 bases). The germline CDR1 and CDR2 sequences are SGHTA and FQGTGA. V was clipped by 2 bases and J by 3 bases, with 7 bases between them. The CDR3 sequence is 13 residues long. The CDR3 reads CASSLDRKETQYF. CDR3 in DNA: TGTGCCAGCAGCTTAGACAGGAAAGAGACCCAGTACTTC.

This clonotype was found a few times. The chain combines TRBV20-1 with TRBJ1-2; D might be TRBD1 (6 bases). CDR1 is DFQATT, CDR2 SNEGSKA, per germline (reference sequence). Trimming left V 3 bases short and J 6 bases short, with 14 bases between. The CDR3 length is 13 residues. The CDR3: CSARVQGWDGYTF. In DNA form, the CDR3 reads TGCAGTGCTAGGGTACAGGGTTGGGATGGCTACACCTTC.

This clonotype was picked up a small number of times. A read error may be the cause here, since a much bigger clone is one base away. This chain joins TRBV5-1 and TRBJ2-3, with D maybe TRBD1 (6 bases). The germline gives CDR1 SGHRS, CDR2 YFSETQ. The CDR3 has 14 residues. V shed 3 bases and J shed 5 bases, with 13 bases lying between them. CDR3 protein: CASSSGRGRDTQYF. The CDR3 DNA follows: TGCGCCAGCAGCTCGGGCAGGGGCAGAGATACGCAGTATTTT.

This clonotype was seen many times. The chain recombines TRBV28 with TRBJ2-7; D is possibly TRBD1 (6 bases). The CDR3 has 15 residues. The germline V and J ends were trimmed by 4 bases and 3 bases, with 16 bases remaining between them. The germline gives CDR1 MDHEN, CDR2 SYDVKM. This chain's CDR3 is CASSSPAQGDYEQYF. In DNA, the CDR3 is TGTGCCAGCAGTTCCCCGGCACAGGGAGACTACGAGCAGTACTTC.

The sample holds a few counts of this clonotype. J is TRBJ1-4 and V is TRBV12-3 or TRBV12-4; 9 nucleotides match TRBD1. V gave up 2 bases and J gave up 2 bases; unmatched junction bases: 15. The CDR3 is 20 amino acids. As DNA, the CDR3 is TGTGCCAGCAGTTTAACTTTTGGGGCCCTAGGACAGGGGACTAATGAAAAACTGTTTTTT. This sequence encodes CASSLTFGALGQGTNEKLFF.

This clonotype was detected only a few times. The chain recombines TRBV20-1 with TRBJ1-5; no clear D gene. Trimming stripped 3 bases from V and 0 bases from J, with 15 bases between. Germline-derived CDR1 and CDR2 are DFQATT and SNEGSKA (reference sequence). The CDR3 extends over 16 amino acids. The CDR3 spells CSARDPFWGSNQPQHF. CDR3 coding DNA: TGCAGTGCTAGGGACCCGTTTTGGGGTAGCAATCAGCCCCAGCATTTT.

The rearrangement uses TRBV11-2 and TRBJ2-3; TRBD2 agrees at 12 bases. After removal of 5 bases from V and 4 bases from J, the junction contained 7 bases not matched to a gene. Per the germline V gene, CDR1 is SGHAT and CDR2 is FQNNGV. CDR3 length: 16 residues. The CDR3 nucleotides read TGTGCCAGCAGCCCGATGACTAGCGGGGGCGCAGATACGCAGTATTTT. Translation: CASSPMTSGGADTQYF.

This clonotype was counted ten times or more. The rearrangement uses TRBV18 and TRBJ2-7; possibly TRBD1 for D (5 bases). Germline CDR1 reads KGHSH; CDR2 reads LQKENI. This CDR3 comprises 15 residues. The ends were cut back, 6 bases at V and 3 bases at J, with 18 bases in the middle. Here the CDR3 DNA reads TGTGCCAGCTCCCCAACACAGGCCCTCATCTACGAGCAGTACTTC. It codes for CASSPTQALIYEQYF.